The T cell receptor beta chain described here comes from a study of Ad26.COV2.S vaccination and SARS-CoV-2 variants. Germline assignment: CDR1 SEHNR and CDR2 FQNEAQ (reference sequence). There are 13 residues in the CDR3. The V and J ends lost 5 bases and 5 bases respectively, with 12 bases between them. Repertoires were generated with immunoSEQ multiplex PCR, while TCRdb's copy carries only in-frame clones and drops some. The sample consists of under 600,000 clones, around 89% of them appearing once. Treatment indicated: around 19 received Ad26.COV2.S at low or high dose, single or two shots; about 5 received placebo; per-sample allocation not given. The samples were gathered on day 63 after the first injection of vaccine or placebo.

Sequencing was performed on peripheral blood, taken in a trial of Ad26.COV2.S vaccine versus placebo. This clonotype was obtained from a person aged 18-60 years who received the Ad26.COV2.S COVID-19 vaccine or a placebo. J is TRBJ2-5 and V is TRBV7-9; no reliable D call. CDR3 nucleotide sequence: TGTGCCAGCAGCCCGGGTCTATGGGAGACCCAGTACTTC. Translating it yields CASSPGLWETQYF.